This T cell receptor beta chain was identified in a study of T cell responses to AZD1222 COVID-19 vaccine. Study-wide context: Second-dose groups at about 4 or about 12 weeks were pooled. The study's findings and limits: The breadth and depth of Spike-specific TCRs increased once two AZD1222 doses had been given.

With respect to this clone: Antigen specificity is unknown.

Produced via immunoSEQ multiplex PCR; TCRdb's table is partial and in-frame only. The sample has about 120,000 clones, 80% to 90% seen once. This CDR3 contains 14 residues. Germline lookup yields CDR1 SGHTA and CDR2 FQGTGA. V lost 2 bases and J 7 bases, leaving 14 bases between the germline ends. This sequence originates from an adult in good health. The chain employs TRBV7-3 and TRBJ1-1; D might be TRBD1 (5 bases). The sequenced sample was peripheral blood, obtained on day 0 of AZD1222 vaccination. CDR3 sequence (DNA): TGTGCCAGCAGCTTAGGAACAGCTGGGGGTGAAGCTTTCTTT. It specifies CASSLGTAGGEAFF.